This T cell receptor (beta chain) is drawn from a study of blood T cell repertoires in COVID-19. The CDR3 is 15 amino acids. CDR1 is LGHDT and CDR2 is YNNKEL in the germline V gene (reference sequence). V lost 5 bases to trimming and J lost 0 bases, with 13 bases between them. TCRdb's table, derived via immunoSEQ multiplex PCR, lists solely in-frame clones and lacks some. The sample lists fewer than 60,000 clones, approximately 83% seen once, with roughly 12% in the top ten. Seattle patients were enrolled while actively infected and followed longitudinally. The V call is TRBV3-1 (or the pseudogene TRBV3-2), the J call TRBJ2-5; TRBD1 might be the D (7 bases). The origin of this receptor is a man older than 75 with COVID-19, enrolled during active disease. Sequenced sample: peripheral blood. The CDR3 here is CASSSPGGNQETQYF. The CDR3, as DNA: TGTGCCAGCAGCAGTCCAGGGGGGAACCAAGAGACCCAGTACTTC.